The clone carrying this T cell receptor (beta chain) has a handful of counts. Healthy Russian Caucasian donors spanned ages about 6 to 95 years. Sample-barcoded 5' priming and a J-beta primer mix drove a second PCR of about 6 to 11 cycles. Each TCR beta cDNA got a 12-nucleotide random molecular identifier. TCRdb itself ran the 5' RACE reads through MiXCR, one entry per CDR3 protein. The sample yields about 560,000 distinct CDR3 sequences, 27% seen once. The sample belongs to a study of blood T cells in healthy people across ages. Separately, the same data were catalogued under a study of T cells of mothers and their children. This second study notes: Three healthy Caucasian mothers served as donors, and their six children did as well.

The sample consisted of blood. The clonotype comes from a boy younger than 10 in good health.

The CDR3 here is CASSVVGKGRTQETQYF. The CDR3 DNA follows: TGTGCCAGCAGCGTTGTCGGGAAAGGCCGTACCCAAGAGACCCAGTACTTC. The chain combines TRBV7-9 with TRBJ2-5, with D possibly TRBD2 on 5 matching bases. This CDR3 has 17 residues. Germline-derived CDR1 and CDR2 are SEHNR and FQNEAQ (reference sequence). Trimming stripped 5 bases from V and 1 base from J, with 20 bases between.